One and the same sample provided the 25 T cell receptor beta chains below, sequenced in a study of identical twins. TCRdb itself ran the 5' RACE reads through MiXCR, one entry per CDR3 protein. The table lists over 600,000 distinct CDR3 sequences, roughly 20% of them singletons. This same sample was also taken into another study, of T cells expressing NK-cell markers.

The specimen sequenced was PBMCs. The source of these receptors is a woman aged 18-30 years in good health.

The chain uses TRBV18 and TRBJ1-1; D is uncertain. This CDR3 comprises 11 residues. V lost 2 bases and J lost 6, with 4 bases in between. Germline CDR1 and CDR2: KGHSH and LQKENI. CDR3 nucleotides: TGTGCCAGCTCACCATTTCCTGAAGCTTTCTTT. It codes for CASSPFPEAFF.

This clonotype was detected only once. The chain employs TRBV21-1 and TRBJ2-5; TRBD2, the table's D call, was not compared with the DNA. TRBV21-1 is labeled a pseudogene. The CDR3 has 15 residues. CDR3 region: CASSGKTSSQETQYF. The CDR3 bases are TGTGCCAGCAGCGGCAAGACTAGTTCGCAAGAGACCCAGTACTTC.

In its sample, this clonotype was seen many times. The chain combines TRBV7-9 with TRBJ2-7; D possibly corresponds to TRBD2 (6 bases). Germline-derived CDR1 and CDR2 are SEHNR and FQNEAQ (reference sequence). Trimming took 6 bases from V and 2 from J, leaving 14 bases between them. The length of the CDR3 is 14 residues. The CDR3 here is CASSSPGLPYEQYF. CDR3 DNA: TGTGCCAGCAGTTCACCGGGACTCCCCTACGAGCAGTACTTC. Full variable domain (remainder filled in from reference TRBV7-9 and TRBJ2-7): DTGVSQNPRHKITKRGQNVTFRCDPISEHNRLYWYRQTLGQGPEFLTYFQNEAQLEKSRLLSDRFSAERPKGSFSTLEIQRTEQGDSAMYLCASSSPGLPYEQYFGPGTRLTVT.

V and J are TRBV19 and TRBJ2-7; D remains unclear. This CDR3 is 13 amino acids long. Germline CDR1 reads LNHDA; CDR2 reads SQIVND (reference sequence). V was shortened by 7 bases and J by 5 bases, with 15 bases between the two germline ends. The CDR3: CASMEGFGHEQYF. The CDR3 DNA is TGTGCCAGTATGGAAGGGTTCGGACACGAGCAGTACTTC.

This chain connects TRBV12-3 or TRBV12-4 to TRBJ2-1, with TRBD1 matching over 7 bases. Trimming took 4 bases from V and 10 from J; bases not matched to a gene: 4. The CDR3 sequence is 12 residues long. DNA for the CDR3: TGTGCCAGCAGTTCACAGGGGCCCGAGCAGTTCTTC. Residues: CASSSQGPEQFF.

V gene TRBV20-1 combines with J gene TRBJ1-2; D is ambiguous. CDR3 length: 11 residues. Deletions cut 6 bases from V and 4 bases from J, with 9 bases between. Germline-derived CDR1 and CDR2 are DFQATT and SNEGSKA (reference sequence). As DNA, the CDR3 is TGCAGTGCCCCGGGTCTCTATGGCTACACCTTC. This encodes CSAPGLYGYTF.

The chain employs TRBV10-3 and TRBJ2-3, with 7 positions matching TRBD2. There are 16 residues in the CDR3. Germline assignment: CDR1 ENHRY and CDR2 SYGVKD. After removal of 8 bases from V and 0 bases from J, the junction contained 11 bases not matched to a gene. CDR3 sequence reads: CAIGFSGTISTDTQYF. Here the CDR3 DNA reads TGTGCCATCGGATTCTCCGGGACTATTAGCACAGATACGCAGTATTTT.

This clonotype was seen a few times. The chain joins TRBV20-1 to TRBJ2-1; no firm D call. Looked up from germline, CDR1 is DFQATT and CDR2 is SNEGSKA (reference sequence). The CDR3 totals 15 residues. V lost 0 bases, J lost 8 bases, and 17 bases lay in between. The CDR3 here is CSARDWLGDGDEQFF. The CDR3 DNA reads TGCAGTGCTAGAGACTGGCTAGGAGATGGAGATGAGCAGTTCTTC.

The genes are TRBV12-3 or TRBV12-4 and TRBJ2-6; the D is unclear. CDR3 length: 12 residues. The V gene lost 4 bases and the J gene lost 7 bases, with 5 bases spanning the gap. CDR3 bases: TGTGCCAGCAGTTCCTCCGCCAACGTCCTGACTTTC. Its protein is CASSSSANVLTF.

In its sample, this clonotype was seen a few times. The V gene is TRBV5-5, the J gene TRBJ2-2; D is unresolved. Trimming pared 2 bases from V and 8 bases from J, leaving 13 bases between. Looked up from germline, CDR1 is SGHKS and CDR2 is YYEKEE (reference sequence). The CDR3 runs to 14 residues. CDR3 residues: CASSLIGLRGELFF. CDR3 DNA: TGTGCCAGCAGCTTAATCGGGCTCAGAGGGGAGCTGTTTTTT. Full variable domain (remainder filled in from reference TRBV5-5 and TRBJ2-2): DAGVTQSPTHLIKTRGQQVTLRCSPISGHKSVSWYQQVLGQGPQFIFQYYEKEERGRGNFPDRFSARQFPNYSSELNVNALLLGDSALYLCASSLIGLRGELFFGEGSRLTVL.

This chain joins TRBV6-5 and TRBJ2-7; D may be TRBD2 (6 bases). The V gene lost 2 bases and the J gene lost 0 bases, with 8 bases spanning the gap. From germline, CDR1 is MNHEY and CDR2 SVGAGI. The CDR3 is 14 residues long. This CDR3 is CASSYNGGSYEQYF. CDR3 nucleotide sequence: TGTGCCAGCAGTTACAACGGGGGCTCCTACGAGCAGTACTTC.

The V gene is TRBV20-1, the J gene TRBJ2-1; D is undetermined. The CDR3 consists of 11 residues. Trimming shortened V by 6 bases and J by 5 bases, and 8 bases separated the two germline ends. Looked up from germline, CDR1 is DFQATT and CDR2 is SNEGSKA (reference sequence). CDR3 amino acids: CSAQPNNEQFF. DNA for the CDR3: TGCAGTGCGCAACCAAACAATGAGCAGTTCTTC.

The chain is built from TRBV4-3 and TRBJ2-1; D may be TRBD1 or TRBD2 (5 bases each). Germline V lookup: CDR1 LGHNA, CDR2 YSLEER. V was shortened by 5 bases and J by 8 bases, with 16 bases between the two germline ends. The CDR3 is 14 amino acids. The CDR3 here is CASSARGAADEQFF. The CDR3 DNA sequence: TGCGCCAGCAGCGCAAGGGGAGCGGCCGATGAGCAGTTCTTC.

This chain joins TRBV7-2 and TRBJ1-1; no firm D call. This CDR3 comprises 16 residues. Germline CDR1 SGHTA, CDR2 FQGNSA. With 5 bases removed from V and 1 base from J, the gap between germline ends came to 17 bases. The CDR3 sequence is CASSPDYPTGNTEAFF. CDR3 bases: TGTGCCAGCAGCCCCGACTACCCGACGGGGAACACTGAAGCTTTCTTT.

V is TRBV27 and J is TRBJ2-7; D assignment may be TRBD1 or TRBD2 (5 bases each). Germline V lookup: CDR1 MNHEY, CDR2 SMNVEV (reference sequence). The length of the CDR3 is 15 residues. Between the trimmed V and J ends, which lost 2 bases and 0 bases, there was a span of 11 bases. The CDR3: CASSLQGGYSYEQYF. CDR3 nucleotide sequence: TGTGCCAGCAGTTTACAGGGCGGGTACTCCTACGAGCAGTACTTC.

The V and J genes are TRBV10-3 and TRBJ2-5; D possibly corresponds to TRBD1 (5 bases). From germline, CDR1 is ENHRY and CDR2 SYGVKD. The V end lost 4 bases, the J end lost 2 bases, and 8 bases lay between the germline ends. This CDR3 region has 13 residues. CDR3 in DNA: TGTGCCATCAGTGTGGGGCAGCAAGAGACCCAGTACTTC. It translates to CAISVGQQETQYF.

The J gene is TRBJ2-4, the V gene TRBV7-2; 14 nucleotides agree with TRBD2. The CDR3 is made up of 16 amino acids. V gave up 0 bases and J gave up 7 bases; unmatched junction bases: 2. Germline-derived CDR1 and CDR2 are SGHTA and FQGNSA. CDR3: CASSLARTSGRNIQYF. The DNA for the CDR3 is TGTGCCAGCAGCTTAGCGCGGACTAGCGGGAGGAACATTCAGTACTTC.

Only a few counts were recorded for this clonotype. The chain employs TRBV12-3 or TRBV12-4 and TRBJ2-3, with 12 bases identical to TRBD2. Germline trimming cut 6 bases from V and 4 bases from J; bases unmatched to any gene: 5. The CDR3 length is 15 residues. CDR3 in amino acids: CASRPSGRAPDTQYF. The DNA for the CDR3 is TGTGCCAGCAGGCCTAGCGGGAGGGCCCCAGATACGCAGTATTTT.

The J gene is TRBJ2-5, the V gene TRBV7-9; TRBD1 is a possible D gene (5 bases). Germline-derived CDR1 and CDR2 are SEHNR and FQNEAQ (reference sequence). V shed 7 bases and J shed 7 bases, with 16 bases lying between them. The CDR3 is 13 amino acids. In DNA, the CDR3 is TGTGCCAGCAAAAGGGGATCGAAGGCGACCCAGTACTTC. As protein: CASKRGSKATQYF.

The CDR3 region is CASTLSGSRGNTIYF. CDR3 nucleotide sequence: TGTGCCAGCACCCTGAGTGGGTCGAGGGGAAACACCATATATTTT. The chain recombines TRBV28 with TRBJ1-3; D call uncertain. Germline V gene data show CDR1 as MDHEN and CDR2 as SYDVKM. The CDR3 has 15 amino acids. Trimming took off 7 bases at V and 4 bases at J, with 17 bases between the two ends.

This sequence joins TRBV6-1 and TRBJ2-1; no clear D. Trimming stripped 2 bases from V and 5 bases from J, with 13 bases between. The germline V gene encodes CDR1 MNHNS and CDR2 SASEGT. This CDR3 is 15 amino acids long. CDR3 sequence reads: CASSEQWTYNNEQFF. The CDR3 DNA reads TGTGCCAGCAGTGAACAGTGGACGTATAACAATGAGCAGTTCTTC.

This clonotype was seen a few times. The rearrangement links TRBV12-3 or TRBV12-4 to TRBJ2-7; maybe TRBD2 (5 bases). The V and J ends lost 8 bases and 0 bases respectively, with 14 bases between them. The CDR3 covers 14 residues. Written as DNA, the CDR3 is TGTGCCAGCGGTATAGATCGGGACTCCTACGAGCAGTACTTC. Its protein is CASGIDRDSYEQYF.

This clonotype was counted at least ten times. The CDR3 DNA reads as TGCGCCAGCCACTTTCCGGGGGACGGGGGCACAGATACGCAGTATTTT. Translated, it gives CASHFPGDGGTDTQYF. The rearrangement joins TRBV5-1 to TRBJ2-3; D is possibly TRBD2 (6 bases). Germline V gene lookup returns CDR1 SGHRS and CDR2 YFSETQ. Trimming removed 7 bases from V and 1 base from J, with 19 bases in between. This CDR3 is 16 amino acids long.

A few counts support this clonotype. The rearrangement uses TRBV24-1 and TRBJ2-5, with unresolved D. Germline-derived CDR1 and CDR2 are KGHDR and SFDVKD. Trimming cost V 2 bases and J 0 bases, with 12 bases left between them. The CDR3 has 16 amino acids. As DNA, the CDR3 is TGTGCCACCAGTGATTCGAGGACCCCAGACCAAGAGACCCAGTACTTC. Its translation is CATSDSRTPDQETQYF.

This rearrangement joins TRBV30 to TRBJ1-5; weak D call: TRBD1 (5 bases). The germline gives CDR1 GTSNPN, CDR2 SVGIG (reference sequence). Trimming pared 2 bases from V and 4 bases from J, leaving 9 bases between. This CDR3 has 13 amino acids. CDR3 in amino acids: CAWSQRQNQPQHF. The CDR3 coding sequence is TGTGCCTGGAGTCAGAGACAGAATCAGCCCCAGCATTTT.